What follows are 3 T cell receptor beta chains derived from one specimen sequenced in a study of blood T cell repertoires in COVID-19. This table comes from immunoSEQ multiplex PCR, and its TCRdb copy is limited to in-frame clones, with some not included. The repertoire holds approximately 240,000 clones, with 65% to 90% as singletons. Sequenced input: peripheral blood. The receptors derive from a woman aged 80 or over with active or convalescent COVID-19.

V usage is TRBV10-3 and J usage is TRBJ1-2; 7 bases map to TRBD1. CDR3 length equals 13 residues. Germline V gene lookup returns CDR1 ENHRY and CDR2 SYGVKD. J was trimmed by 2 bases and V by 4 bases; bases with no gene match: 1. CDR3 nucleotide sequence: TGTGCCATCAGTGCGGACAGGAACTATGGCTACACCTTC. This gives the protein CAISADRNYGYTF.

The CDR3 spells CASSPSGGFTSPLHF. CDR3 bases: TGTGCCAGCAGCCCGTCGGGGGGTTTTACTTCACCCCTCCACTTT. The chain carries TRBV27 and TRBJ1-6; TRBD1 is a possible D gene (5 bases). Germline CDR1 reads MNHEY; CDR2 reads SMNVEV (reference sequence). V was cut by 6 bases and J by 9 bases, with 18 bases left in between. The CDR3 runs to 15 residues.

The gene calls are TRBV4-2 and TRBJ1-3, with D possibly TRBD1 on 5 matching bases. V shed 0 bases and J shed 2 bases, with 8 bases lying between them. In germline, CDR1 is LGHNA, CDR2 YNFKEQ. This CDR3 has 15 residues. CDR3 amino acids: CASSQDWGAGNTIYF. CDR3 coding DNA: TGTGCCAGCAGCCAAGATTGGGGGGCTGGAAACACCATATATTTT.